Each of the 18 T cell receptor beta chains below was sequenced from the same sample in a study of T cells in Graves' hyperthyroidism and ophthalmopathy. From RNA transcripts, TCR beta CDR3 regions were amplified. The HTBI primer set was used in a first-round RT-PCR of the TCR CDR3. TCRdb analysed the multiplex PCR reads with MiXCR anew, one entry per CDR3 protein. The table records hundreds of thousands of distinct CDR3 sequences, roughly 15% of them present only once. The sample consisted of blood. The receptors originated from a woman younger than 35 with Graves' hyperthyroidism.

This chain uses TRBV9 with TRBJ2-6; perhaps TRBD2 as D (6 bases). Trimming pared 1 base from V and 0 bases from J, leaving 26 bases between. This CDR3 region has 22 residues. Germline V gene lookup returns CDR1 SGDLS and CDR2 YYNGEE. CDR3 loop: CASSVQGTPTSRTNSGANVLTF. In DNA, the CDR3 is TGTGCCAGCAGCGTACAAGGGACTCCGACCTCAAGAACAAACTCTGGGGCCAACGTCCTGACTTTC.

This clonotype was picked up a small number of times. This CDR3 is CASSLPERDRLIETQYF. The CDR3 nucleotides are TGTGCCAGCAGCCTCCCGGAACGGGACCGCCTTATAGAGACCCAGTACTTC. The J gene is TRBJ2-5, the V gene TRBV5-5; D may be TRBD1 or TRBD2 (5 bases each). The CDR3 has 17 residues. Germline assignment: CDR1 SGHKS and CDR2 YYEKEE (reference sequence). V lost 4 bases and J lost 4, with 23 bases in between.

This clonotype was detected many times. The chain couples TRBV11-2 to TRBJ2-4, with 8 positions matching TRBD1. This CDR3 region has 17 residues. Germline values: CDR1 SGHAT, CDR2 FQNNGV. V lost 5 bases to trimming and J lost 2 bases; unmatched junction nucleotides: 11. The CDR3 bases are TGTGCCAGCAGCCGAAGGGACAGGAAAGCGACCAAAAACATTCAGTACTTC. Its translation is CASSRRDRKATKNIQYF. Looking up the rest from reference TRBV11-2 and TRBJ2-4 gives the full variable domain: EAGVAQSPRYKIIEKRQSVAFWCNPISGHATLYWYQQILGQGPKLLIQFQNNGVVDDSQLPKDRFSAERLKGVDSTLKIQPAKLEDSAVYLCASSRRDRKATKNIQYFGAGTRLSVL.

The rearrangement links TRBV9 to TRBJ2-1; a weak D match, TRBD2 (6 bases). CDR1 SGDLS and CDR2 YYNGEE come from the germline V gene. The CDR3 covers 15 residues. Trimming took off 2 bases at V and 2 bases at J, with 11 bases between the two ends. The CDR3 DNA sequence: TGTGCCAGCAGCGTTCTGGGGGGACCCTACAATGAGCAGTTCTTC. As protein: CASSVLGGPYNEQFF.

This clonotype has a handful of counts. The chain recombines TRBV20-1 with TRBJ2-5; 7 positions match TRBD2. The CDR3 totals 13 residues. Germline V gene data show CDR1 as DFQATT and CDR2 as SNEGSKA (reference sequence). The ends lost 1 base at V and 5 bases at J; junction bases unmatched: 4. The CDR3 sequence: CSARGRGSETQYF. CDR3 DNA sequence: TGCAGTGCTAGAGGCCGCGGGAGTGAGACCCAGTACTTC.

This clonotype was observed at least ten times. The V call is TRBV20-1, the J call TRBJ1-1; 8 bases line up with TRBD1. The CDR3 runs 15 residues. Trimming cost V 0 bases and J 2 bases; bases outside gene matches: 5. Germline V gene lookup returns CDR1 DFQATT and CDR2 SNEGSKA (reference sequence). CDR3 coding DNA: TGCAGTGCTAGAGATCGCAGGGGGCAAAACACTGAAGCTTTCTTT. This codes for CSARDRRGQNTEAFF.

The chain is built from TRBV28 and TRBJ2-5; 10 nucleotides align to TRBD1. Germline values: CDR1 MDHEN, CDR2 SYDVKM. With 2 bases clipped from V and 5 bases from J, the junction kept 8 bases outside the gene matches. This CDR3 spans 16 amino acids. The CDR3 sequence: CASSLRGQGKVETQYF. CDR3 nucleotides: TGTGCCAGCAGTTTACGGGGACAGGGGAAAGTCGAGACCCAGTACTTC.

This clonotype was counted ten times or more. The chain couples TRBV11-2 to TRBJ2-7; 10 positions agree with TRBD1. The CDR3 loop spans 14 amino acids. After removal of 5 bases from V and 5 bases from J, the junction contained 6 bases not matched to a gene. Per the germline V gene, CDR1 is SGHAT and CDR2 is FQNNGV. The CDR3 loop reads CASSDRDRGHEQYF. CDR3 DNA: TGTGCCAGCAGCGACCGGGACAGGGGCCACGAGCAGTACTTC. The whole variable domain, filled in from reference TRBV11-2 and TRBJ2-7, reads EAGVAQSPRYKIIEKRQSVAFWCNPISGHATLYWYQQILGQGPKLLIQFQNNGVVDDSQLPKDRFSAERLKGVDSTLKIQPAKLEDSAVYLCASSDRDRGHEQYFGPGTRLTVT.

This clonotype was detected many times. The chain combines TRBV12-3 or TRBV12-4 with TRBJ2-5; D might be TRBD2 (6 bases). V lost 2 bases and J 4 bases, leaving 11 bases between the germline ends. This CDR3 comprises 14 residues. CDR3 DNA sequence: TGTGCCAGCAGTTTAATGATGGGGGGAGAGACCCAGTACTTC. Its translation is CASSLMMGGETQYF.

There are many counts of this clonotype. The J gene is TRBJ1-6, the V gene TRBV2; no reliable D call. The CDR3 consists of 16 residues. V was pared by 6 bases and J by 7 bases, with 19 bases between. The germline gives CDR1 SNHLY, CDR2 FYNNEI. The CDR3 nucleotides are TGTGCCAGCAGGCGAAGAGGAGGCGGAATAAATTCACCCCTCCACTTT. It encodes CASRRRGGGINSPLHF.

About this clonotype itself: A much larger clone lies one base from this, so it may be a read error. The chain is built from TRBV3-1 and TRBJ2-1; D not certain. The CDR3 consists of 11 residues. Germline V CDR1 and CDR2: LGHDT, YNNKEL (reference sequence). As DNA, the CDR3 is TGTGCCGGCAGTCACCCCAATGAGCAGTTCTTC. It translates to CAGSHPNEQFF.

Of note for this clonotype: A much larger clone differs from this one at a single base, so this may be a read error. The rearrangement links TRBV20-1 to TRBJ2-2; weak D call: TRBD2 (5 bases). This CDR3 has 15 residues. In germline, CDR1 is DFQATT, CDR2 SNEGSKA (reference sequence). In DNA, the CDR3 is TGCAGTGCCAACGATCCCGCGAAGGGAACCGGGGAGCCGTTTTTT. Its translation is CSANDPAKGTGEPFF.

This clonotype was detected ten times or more. The chain has TRBV27 and TRBJ2-5; 11 positions agree with TRBD1. V trimming: 2 bases; J trimming: 7 bases; junction bases outside the gene matches: 9. The CDR3 runs 16 residues. Germline assignment: CDR1 MNHEY and CDR2 SMNVEV (reference sequence). The DNA of the CDR3 is TGTGCCAGCAGTTTAGAGAGGACAGGGGGCAAGGTGACCCAGTACTTC. Translating gives CASSLERTGGKVTQYF.

This clonotype was observed at least ten times. The V and J genes are TRBV2 and TRBJ2-7; no definite D call. V was trimmed by 7 bases and J by 2 bases, leaving 12 bases between them. The CDR3 extends over 13 amino acids. Germline V lookup: CDR1 SNHLY, CDR2 FYNNEI. CDR3 bases: TGTGCCAGCAAAGGCGGCAGAGCCTACGAGCAGTACTTC. It yields the protein CASKGGRAYEQYF.

In this sample, this clonotype turned up many times. J is TRBJ1-1 and V is TRBV12-3 or TRBV12-4, with D possibly TRBD1 on 6 matching bases. The V end lost 7 bases, the J end lost 4 bases, and 19 bases lay between the germline ends. This CDR3 region has 15 residues. The CDR3, as DNA: TGTGCCAGCACCCCCCGGAGGGGGGTGTCCACTGAAGCTTTCTTT. Translated, it gives CASTPRRGVSTEAFF.

Ten or more counts support this clonotype. V usage is TRBV30 and J usage is TRBJ2-3; 7 nucleotides line up with TRBD2. Trimming took 1 base from V and 0 from J; bases not matched to a gene: 7. Looked up from germline, CDR1 is GTSNPN and CDR2 is SVGIG (reference sequence). This CDR3 spans 16 amino acids. The CDR3 bases are TGTGCCTGGAGTGCCCGCGGTAGCGGGAGCACAGATACGCAGTATTTT. Protein: CAWSARGSGSTDTQYF.

V gene TRBV20-1 combines with J gene TRBJ2-1; D assignment may be TRBD1 or TRBD2 (5 bases each). Between the trimmed V and J ends, which lost 3 bases and 6 bases, there was a span of 15 bases. This CDR3 contains 14 residues. Germline V CDR1 and CDR2: DFQATT, SNEGSKA (reference sequence). Here the CDR3 DNA reads TGCAGTGCTAGGGGGGTCGGGGCGGGCAATGAGCAGTTCTTC. It yields the protein CSARGVGAGNEQFF.

This clonotype was counted many times. CDR3 coding DNA: TGTGCCAGCAGCCGAAGGAAAACAGCATCTTATGTTCGGGGGACCCACTACAATGAGCAGTTCTTC. Translating gives CASSRRKTASYVRGTHYNEQFF. This rearrangement joins TRBV11-2 to TRBJ2-1; TRBD2 might be the D (6 bases). V was clipped by 5 bases and J by 3 bases, with 35 bases between them. CDR3 length equals 22 residues. Germline values: CDR1 SGHAT, CDR2 FQNNGV.